The clone carrying this TCR beta chain was counted at least ten times. Time point in this sample: healthy volunteer bleed at 6 weeks. Total RNA was isolated from unfractionated whole blood. Per germline, CDR1 SQVTM and CDR2 ANQGSEA. V was cut by 5 bases and J by 0 bases, with 14 bases left in between. This CDR3 has 16 residues. The sample comes from a study of human T cells and chemical hapten exposure. The study used a library that attached unique molecular identifiers to individual cDNA molecules. Per the study methods: The number of TCRs in each sample had a median of approximately 96,000 and spanned roughly 23,224 to 750,000. Each CDR3 protein gets one entry after TCRdb re-called the RACE reads with MiXCR. These V and J calls rely on TCRdb rather than the paper's analysis. In the table there are around 80,000 distinct CDR3 sequences, roughly 8.7% of which are singletons.

Specimen: whole blood. The gene calls are TRBV29-1 and TRBJ2-6, with D perhaps matching TRBD1 or TRBD2 (5 bases each). The TCR sequence derives from a male donor in good health. Some clones in this sample may be carry-over from other donors' samples. CDR3 region: CSVPGRFNSGANVLTF. Here the CDR3 DNA reads TGCAGCGTTCCGGGACGGTTTAACTCTGGGGCCAACGTCCTGACTTTC.